The rows below give T cell receptor beta chains drawn from one sample of a study of T cell responses to AZD1222 COVID-19 vaccine. Only in-frame clones appear in the TCRdb table, and some are missing; sequencing was by immunoSEQ multiplex PCR. The profile covers approximately 100,000 clones, with 90% appearing a single time and about 5% taken by the ten largest. Sequenced here: peripheral blood, sampled on day 0 of AZD1222 vaccination. These TCRs come from an adult in good health. Each CDR3 is given with its conserved first and last residue. Each record gives: V gene, J gene, clone size, D gene, CDR3 DNA, CDR3 protein. The D gene is left open where the match is weak. The size entry is marked missing in some rows and otherwise reads once, few, many or a size class.

v_gene: TRBV9
j_gene: TRBJ2-1
abundance: NA
d_gene: TRBD2
CDR3nt: TGTGCCAGCAGCGTAGGGTCAACTAGCGGGGGGGACAATGAGCAGTTCTTC
CDR3aa: CASSVGSTSGGDNEQFF

v_gene: TRBV7-6
j_gene: TRBJ1-1
abundance: medium-sized
d_gene: NA
CDR3nt: TGTGCCAGCAGCTTGTCTATCAGACCGCCGAACACTGAAGCTTTCTTT
CDR3aa: CASSLSIRPPNTEAFF

v_gene: TRBV30
j_gene: TRBJ2-7
abundance: NA
d_gene: NA
CDR3nt: TGTGCCTGGAGTGTAGGGTACGAGCAGTACTTC
CDR3aa: CAWSVGYEQYF

v_gene: TRBV29-1
j_gene: TRBJ1-2
abundance: NA
d_gene: NA
CDR3nt: TGCAGCGTATCGATCGTCAGGGGAGGCTACACCTTC
CDR3aa: CSVSIVRGGYTF

v_gene: TRBV5-6
j_gene: TRBJ1-4
abundance: NA
d_gene: NA
CDR3nt: TGTGCCAGCAGCTTCGGAGCGGCTAATGAAAAACTGTTTTTT
CDR3aa: CASSFGAANEKLFF

v_gene: TRBV5-1
j_gene: TRBJ1-2
abundance: few
d_gene: NA
CDR3nt: TGCGCCAGCAGCTTGGTTCGTGGGGATAGGGGCTACACCTTC
CDR3aa: CASSLVRGDRGYTF

v_gene: TRBV4-3
j_gene: TRBJ1-4
abundance: few
d_gene: NA
CDR3nt: TGCGCCAGCAGCCCCACCGAGGGATATAATGAAAAACTGTTTTTT
CDR3aa: CASSPTEGYNEKLFF

v_gene: TRBV6-1
j_gene: TRBJ1-2
abundance: NA
d_gene: TRBD1
CDR3nt: TGTGCCAGCAGTGAAGCACAGGGGGCGTTAGGCTACACCTTC
CDR3aa: CASSEAQGALGYTF

v_gene: TRBV30
j_gene: TRBJ1-1
abundance: NA
d_gene: TRBD1
CDR3nt: TGTGCCTCCCTGGACAGGTTGAACACTGAAGCTTTCTTT
CDR3aa: CASLDRLNTEAFF

v_gene: TRBV6-2/TRBV6-3
j_gene: TRBJ1-6
abundance: NA
d_gene: TRBD1
CDR3nt: TGTGCCAGCAGCCAACGAGGAAAGAACAGGGGGCTAACCCCGGGCTCCTATAATTCACCCCTCCACTTT
CDR3aa: CASSQRGKNRGLTPGSYNSPLHF

v_gene: TRBV5-4
j_gene: TRBJ1-2
abundance: NA
d_gene: NA
CDR3nt: TGTGCCAGCAGCCTGGGGCCCTTAACTAACTATGGCTACACCTTC
CDR3aa: CASSLGPLTNYGYTF

v_gene: TRBV11-1
j_gene: TRBJ2-5
abundance: NA
d_gene: NA
CDR3nt: TGTGCCAGCAGCAAAGCGGGACAGGAGGGAGGGACCCAGTACTTC
CDR3aa: CASSKAGQEGGTQYF

v_gene: TRBV7-9
j_gene: TRBJ2-3
abundance: NA
d_gene: NA
CDR3nt: TGTGCCAGCAGCCGAGGGGGAGCTTGGGATACGCAGTATTTT
CDR3aa: CASSRGGAWDTQYF

v_gene: TRBV10-3
j_gene: TRBJ2-2
abundance: NA
d_gene: TRBD1
CDR3nt: TGTGCCATCAGTGACAGACAGGGGCTGAACACCGGGGAGCTGTTTTTT
CDR3aa: CAISDRQGLNTGELFF

v_gene: TRBV5-5
j_gene: TRBJ1-2
abundance: NA
d_gene: NA
CDR3nt: TGTGCCAGCAGCCCTTTCGGACGGTTTAACTATGGCTACACCTTC
CDR3aa: CASSPFGRFNYGYTF

v_gene: TRBV10-3
j_gene: TRBJ1-1
abundance: NA
d_gene: TRBD1
CDR3nt: TGTGCCATCAGCGCGGGAGGGGGCCGGATGAACACTGAAGCTTTCTTT
CDR3aa: CAISAGGGRMNTEAFF

v_gene: TRBV12-3/TRBV12-4
j_gene: TRBJ2-7
abundance: NA
d_gene: NA
CDR3nt: TGTGCCAGCAGTTACGGGGGATACGAGCAGTACTTC
CDR3aa: CASSYGGYEQYF

v_gene: TRBV3-1/TRBV3-2
j_gene: TRBJ1-3
abundance: NA
d_gene: NA
CDR3nt: TGTGCCAGCAGCGGCGCAGGCTCTGGAAACACCATATATTTT
CDR3aa: CASSGAGSGNTIYF

v_gene: TRBV14
j_gene: TRBJ1-2
abundance: NA
d_gene: NA
CDR3nt: TGTGCCAGCAGCCAAGCGCTGGGGCCCCATGGCTACACCTTC
CDR3aa: CASSQALGPHGYTF

v_gene: TRBV6-5
j_gene: TRBJ2-7
abundance: NA
d_gene: TRBD1
CDR3nt: TGTGCCAGCAGGGGACAGGGTAACTACGAGCAGTACTTC
CDR3aa: CASRGQGNYEQYF

v_gene: TRBV7-3
j_gene: TRBJ2-5
abundance: NA
d_gene: TRBD2
CDR3nt: TGTGCCAGCAGCCCCCGGGGAGCGGGGGGGAAAGAGACCCAGTACTTC
CDR3aa: CASSPRGAGGKETQYF

v_gene: TRBV29-1
j_gene: TRBJ2-7
abundance: NA
d_gene: TRBD2
CDR3nt: TGCAGCGTCGCGGGGGGGGAGTCGAAAAACGAGCAGTACTTC
CDR3aa: CSVAGGESKNEQYF

v_gene: TRBV28
j_gene: TRBJ2-7
abundance: NA
d_gene: NA
CDR3nt: TGTGCCAGCCGGGGATTCTACGAGCAGTACTTC
CDR3aa: CASRGFYEQYF

v_gene: TRBV7-8
j_gene: TRBJ2-5
abundance: NA
d_gene: NA
CDR3nt: TGTGCCAGCAGCTGGACCTTATGGCGGGTACAAGAGACCCAGTACTTC
CDR3aa: CASSWTLWRVQETQYF

v_gene: TRBV19
j_gene: TRBJ1-2
abundance: NA
d_gene: NA
CDR3nt: TGTGCCAGTAGTATAGCCACAGCCCACTATGGCTACACCTTC
CDR3aa: CASSIATAHYGYTF

v_gene: TRBV6-2/TRBV6-3
j_gene: TRBJ2-7
abundance: NA
d_gene: TRBD2
CDR3nt: TGTGCCAGCAGTTACTCGGGGCTAGCGGGTTCCTACGAGCAGTACTTC
CDR3aa: CASSYSGLAGSYEQYF

v_gene: TRBV2
j_gene: TRBJ1-1
abundance: NA
d_gene: NA
CDR3nt: TGTGCCAGCAAATCGGACAGCGATGAAGCTTTCTTT
CDR3aa: CASKSDSDEAFF

v_gene: TRBV19
j_gene: TRBJ1-1
abundance: NA
d_gene: NA
CDR3nt: TGTGCCAGTAGTAAAAGCCTCTCTATGAACACTGAAGCTTTCTTT
CDR3aa: CASSKSLSMNTEAFF

v_gene: TRBV5-4
j_gene: TRBJ1-1
abundance: NA
d_gene: NA
CDR3nt: TGTGCCAGCAGACCCGGGACCGTGGGGAACACTGAAGCTTTCTTT
CDR3aa: CASRPGTVGNTEAFF

v_gene: TRBV2
j_gene: TRBJ1-1
abundance: NA
d_gene: NA
CDR3nt: TGTGCCAGCAGTGAAGCGTGGCCAGAAGCTTTCTTT
CDR3aa: CASSEAWPEAFF

v_gene: TRBV4-1
j_gene: TRBJ1-1
abundance: once
d_gene: NA
CDR3nt: TGCGCCAGCAGCCAAGATGGACGGAGGAACACTGAAGCTTTCTTT
CDR3aa: CASSQDGRRNTEAFF

v_gene: TRBV6-2/TRBV6-3
j_gene: TRBJ2-7
abundance: NA
d_gene: NA
CDR3nt: TGTGCCAGCAGTTACCTGGAGGCCTACGAGCAGTACTTC
CDR3aa: CASSYLEAYEQYF

v_gene: TRBV24-1
j_gene: TRBJ2-1
abundance: NA
d_gene: NA
CDR3nt: TGTGCCACCAGTGACGCCAGGGCTGGGTCCTACAATGAGCAGTTCTTC
CDR3aa: CATSDARAGSYNEQFF

v_gene: TRBV24-1
j_gene: TRBJ1-4
abundance: NA
d_gene: TRBD1
CDR3nt: TGTGCCACCAGTGCCCCATTTCCGGGACAGGGCCCCGTACGGGGTGGGGTGACTAATGAAAAACTGTTTTTT
CDR3aa: CATSAPFPGQGPVRGGVTNEKLFF

v_gene: TRBV11-3
j_gene: TRBJ2-2
abundance: NA
d_gene: NA
CDR3nt: TGTGCCAGCAGCTCCATATTTGGAGAGAACACCGGGGGGCTGTTTTTT
CDR3aa: CASSSIFGENTGGLFF

v_gene: TRBV7-9
j_gene: TRBJ2-5
abundance: NA
d_gene: NA
CDR3nt: TGTGCCAGCAGCCTATACTACAGGGCGTTCGAGACCCAGTACTTC
CDR3aa: CASSLYYRAFETQYF

v_gene: TRBV2
j_gene: TRBJ2-7
abundance: NA
d_gene: NA
CDR3nt: TGTGCCAGCAGTGAAGAACGTGCAGGGGAGTACTTC
CDR3aa: CASSEERAGEYF

v_gene: TRBV5-6
j_gene: TRBJ1-1
abundance: NA
d_gene: NA
CDR3nt: TGTGCCAGCAGCTTGGGCAGGGGTTCTTACACTGAAGCTTTCTTT
CDR3aa: CASSLGRGSYTEAFF

v_gene: TRBV7-9
j_gene: TRBJ1-2
abundance: once
d_gene: NA
CDR3nt: TGTGCCAGCAGCTTAGGGGCAGCATTTAACTATGGCTACACCTTC
CDR3aa: CASSLGAAFNYGYTF

v_gene: TRBV6-2/TRBV6-3
j_gene: TRBJ1-5
abundance: NA
d_gene: NA
CDR3nt: TGTGCCAGCAGTTACCAGCTCAGCAATCAGCCCCAGCATTTT
CDR3aa: CASSYQLSNQPQHF

v_gene: TRBV15
j_gene: TRBJ1-5
abundance: NA
d_gene: NA
CDR3nt: TGTGCCACCAGCAGTACAGGGTTGGATCAGCCCCAGCATTTT
CDR3aa: CATSSTGLDQPQHF